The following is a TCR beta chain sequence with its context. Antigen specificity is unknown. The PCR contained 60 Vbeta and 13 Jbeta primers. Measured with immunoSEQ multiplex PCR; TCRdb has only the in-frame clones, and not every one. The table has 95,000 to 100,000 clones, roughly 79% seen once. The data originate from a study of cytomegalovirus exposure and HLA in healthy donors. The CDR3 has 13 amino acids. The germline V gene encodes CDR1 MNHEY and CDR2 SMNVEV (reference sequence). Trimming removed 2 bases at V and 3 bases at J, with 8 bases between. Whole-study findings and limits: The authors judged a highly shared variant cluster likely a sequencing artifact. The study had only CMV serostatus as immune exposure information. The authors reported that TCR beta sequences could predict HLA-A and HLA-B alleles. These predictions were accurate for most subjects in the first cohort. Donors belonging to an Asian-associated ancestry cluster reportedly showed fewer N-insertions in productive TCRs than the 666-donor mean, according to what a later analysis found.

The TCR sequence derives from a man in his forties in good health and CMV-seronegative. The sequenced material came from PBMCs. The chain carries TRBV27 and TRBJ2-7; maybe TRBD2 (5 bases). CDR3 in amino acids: CASSLGLLYEQYF. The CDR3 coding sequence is TGTGCCAGCAGTTTAGGACTTCTCTACGAGCAGTACTTC.